A selection of T cell receptor beta chains follows, all from one sample in a study of cytomegalovirus exposure and HLA in healthy donors. The repertoire was sequenced with immunoSEQ multiplex PCR; TCRdb's copy has only in-frame clones and lacks some. This sample contains 95,000 to 150,000 clones. Sequencing was carried out using PBMCs. These TCRs come from a man aged 18 to 35 in good health and CMV-seronegative. Each CDR3 is given with its conserved first and last residue. A D gene is named only where the DNA matches it firmly.

TRBJ1-5,TRBV28,TRBD1,TGTGCCAGCAACTCCGGGACAGGGCCTAATCAGCCCCAGCATTTT,CASNSGTGPNQPQHF
TRBJ1-1,TRBV4-1,TRBD1,TGCGCCAGCAGCCACAGGACAGGGAACACTGAAGCTTTCTTT,CASSHRTGNTEAFF
TRBJ2-7,TRBV7-9,TRBD2,TGTGCCAGCAGCGGGGGGGGTCGGGGAGACGAGCAGTACTTC,CASSGGGRGDEQYF
TRBJ1-1,TRBV6-6,TRBD1,TGTGCCAGCAGTTACCCGGGACAGGGTCTCACTGAAGCTTTCTTT,CASSYPGQGLTEAFF
TRBJ1-5,TRBV19,TRBD1,TGTGCCAGTAGTACCCCGGACAGGCAGGTCAATCAGCCCCAGCATTTT,CASSTPDRQVNQPQHF
TRBJ2-5,TRBV9,TRBD2,TGTGCCAGCAGCGTAGCTTTGCGGGAGGTCGAGACCCAGTACTTC,CASSVALREVETQYF
TRBJ1-5,TRBV28,NA,TGTGCCAGCAGTTTGGGAGGGGGCAATCAGCCCCAGCATTTT,CASSLGGGNQPQHF
TRBJ2-2,TRBV13,NA,TGTGCCAGCAGCTGCGAAATAGCAGACGGGGAGCTGTTTTTT,CASSCEIADGELFF
TRBJ2-3,TRBV11-2,NA,TGTGCCAGCAGCTTAGACCGTTCCACAGATACGCAGTATTTT,CASSLDRSTDTQYF
TRBJ2-2,TRBV19,NA,TGTGCCACCAGTGGCGCGGGGTGGCCCGGGGAGCTGTTTTTT,CATSGAGWPGELFF
TRBJ2-7,TRBV7-9,NA,TGTGCCAGCAGCTTCGGTACCTACGAGCAGTACTTC,CASSFGTYEQYF
TRBJ2-3,TRBV9,TRBD1,TGTGCCAGCAGGGGGGGCGCGACAGGGGGTTACACAGATACGCAGTATTTT,CASRGGATGGYTDTQYF
TRBJ1-2,TRBV10-3,NA,TGTGCCATCAGTGAGCCCGCAGTCCAAACCTATGGCTACACCTTC,CAISEPAVQTYGYTF
TRBJ1-1,TRBV19,NA,TGTGCCAGTCCAGGGAACACTGAAGCTTTCTTT,CASPGNTEAFF
TRBJ1-4,TRBV6-6,NA,TGTGCCAGCAGTTACTCCGGACTCAATGAGGAAAAACTGTTTTTT,CASSYSGLNEEKLFF
TRBJ1-5,TRBV5-6,TRBD1,TGTGCCAGCAGCTTGGGAGACAGGGAAAATCAGCCCCAGCATTTT,CASSLGDRENQPQHF
TRBJ1-6,TRBV6-1,NA,TGTGCCAGCAGTGCAGGGCCGTATAATTCACCCCTCCACTTT,CASSAGPYNSPLHF
TRBJ1-1,TRBV6-4,TRBD1,TGTGCCAGCAGTGAAACAGGGGGGTCGGGCACTGAAGCTTTCTTT,CASSETGGSGTEAFF
TRBJ1-1,TRBV2,NA,TGTGCCAGCAGCCTTCGGAGGTTGGACACTGAAGCTTTCTTT,CASSLRRLDTEAFF
TRBJ1-5,TRBV7-2,TRBD1,TGTGCCAGCAGCTTAGAGAAGGGGGCAAATCAGCCCCAGCATTTT,CASSLEKGANQPQHF
TRBJ1-1,TRBV19,NA,TGTGCCAGTAGTTACAGGGATTGGAACACTGAAGCTTTCTTT,CASSYRDWNTEAFF
TRBJ1-5,TRBV5-1,NA,TGCGCCAGCAGCCTGACCCCGACAGGAGCCAGCAATCAGCCCCAGCATTTT,CASSLTPTGASNQPQHF
TRBJ2-2,TRBV7-2,TRBD2,TGTGCCAGCAGCTGGAGTCCTAGCGGAACCGGGGAGCTGTTTTTT,CASSWSPSGTGELFF
TRBJ2-5,TRBV10-3,NA,TGTGCCATCAGGGGACTTATTGATGAGACCCAGTACTTC,CAIRGLIDETQYF
TRBJ1-2,TRBV19,TRBD1,TGTGCCAGTAGGACAGGGTTTTATGGCTACACCTTC,CASRTGFYGYTF
TRBJ2-5,TRBV30,NA,TGTGCCTGGAGTGCCGGGGCCTTAGGGGGGACCCAGTACTTC,CAWSAGALGGTQYF
TRBJ1-2,TRBV5-1,TRBD1,TGCGCCAGCAGCTCAACCTTGACAGGGGGCGCATATGGCTACACCTTC,CASSSTLTGGAYGYTF
TRBJ1-1,TRBV29-1,TRBD1,TGCAGCGTCAATCGACAGGGGCCCGGGACTGAAGCTTTCTTT,CSVNRQGPGTEAFF
TRBJ2-2,TRBV2,TRBD2,TGTGCCAGCAGTGAAGCGCTAGCGGGGGCCGGGGAGCTGTTTTTT,CASSEALAGAGELFF
TRBJ2-7,TRBV13,TRBD1,TGTGCCAGCAGCAGGACAGGGAGCCACGAGCAGTACTTC,CASSRTGSHEQYF
TRBJ1-1,TRBV27,TRBD1,TGTGCCAGCAGTTTGGAGTCAGGGGGCTTTGGGAACACTGAAGCTTTCTTT,CASSLESGGFGNTEAFF
TRBJ2-5,TRBV18,NA,TGTGCCAGCTCACCACGCGGCCCCGTGGAGACCCAGTACTTC,CASSPRGPVETQYF
TRBJ2-3,TRBV6-4,TRBD2,TGTGCCAGCAGTGACGCGGGGGGCACAGATACGCAGTATTTT,CASSDAGGTDTQYF
TRBJ1-5,TRBV19,TRBD1,TGTGCCAGTAGCAGGGGGCATGATTTCCTTCAGCCCCAGCATTTT,CASSRGHDFLQPQHF
TRBJ2-1,TRBV2,TRBD2,TGTGCCACCCCCCTCGGGGGAGCGGGAGTTAAAGACAATGAGCAGTTCTTC,CATPLGGAGVKDNEQFF
TRBJ2-5,TRBV5-4,NA,TGTGCCAGCAGCTTAATAGCGCGGGAAAAAGAGACCCAGTACTTC,CASSLIAREKETQYF
TRBJ2-7,TRBV28,TRBD2,TGTGCCAGCACGACTAGCGGGGCCTACGAGCAGTACTTC,CASTTSGAYEQYF
TRBJ1-4,TRBV15,TRBD1,TGTGCCACCAGCAGAGCCGCGGGACAGGGAGATGAAAAACTGTTTTTT,CATSRAAGQGDEKLFF
TRBJ1-2,TRBV6-5,TRBD1,TGTGCCAGCAGTTACGCCGACAGGGATAACTATGGCTACACCTTC,CASSYADRDNYGYTF
TRBJ2-2,TRBV19,TRBD2,TGTGCCAGTAGGGTGAGCGGGAGCGGGACCGGGGAGCTGTTTTTT,CASRVSGSGTGELFF